This TCR beta chain comes out of a study of T cells in Graves' hyperthyroidism and ophthalmopathy. TCR beta CDR3 region amplification was performed from RNA transcripts. When the TCR CDR3 underwent first-round RT-PCR, the HTBI primer set was used. TCRdb re-called the multiplex PCR reads through MiXCR, storing one row per CDR3 protein. The data hold around 570,000 distinct CDR3 sequences, with 15% to 20% observed a single time. This clonotype was observed many times. J was trimmed by 7 bases and V by 1 base; bases with no gene match: 12. The CDR3 spans 16 residues. Germline values: CDR1 LGHNA, CDR2 YNFKEQ.

The J gene is TRBJ2-7, the V gene TRBV4-2; 8 bases are shared with TRBD1. This clonotype was sampled from a man aged 35 to 55 with Graves' ophthalmopathy. The sequencing sample was made of blood. This chain's CDR3 is CASSQGRGQGALEQYF. CDR3 nucleotides: TGTGCCAGCAGCCAAGGTCGAGGGCAGGGGGCGCTTGAGCAGTACTTC.